Sequencing of this T cell receptor beta chain was carried out in a study of T cell responses to AZD1222 COVID-19 vaccine. Profiled with immunoSEQ multiplex PCR; TCRdb holds only in-frame clones, not every one. This sample has more than 150,000 clones; less than 90% occur once, and the top ten carry roughly 6.9%. Per germline, CDR1 MNHEY and CDR2 SMNVEV (reference sequence). Trimming left V 3 bases short and J 4 bases short, with 13 bases between. The CDR3 totals 14 residues. The receptor was isolated from an adult who had recovered from COVID-19. The sample in question was peripheral blood, obtained after recovery from COVID-19. V is TRBV27 and J is TRBJ2-7; D possibly corresponds to TRBD1 (5 bases). The DNA for the CDR3 is TGTGCCAGCAGTTTTGCTCCTGCAGGGTACGAGCAGTACTTC. This encodes CASSFAPAGYEQYF.